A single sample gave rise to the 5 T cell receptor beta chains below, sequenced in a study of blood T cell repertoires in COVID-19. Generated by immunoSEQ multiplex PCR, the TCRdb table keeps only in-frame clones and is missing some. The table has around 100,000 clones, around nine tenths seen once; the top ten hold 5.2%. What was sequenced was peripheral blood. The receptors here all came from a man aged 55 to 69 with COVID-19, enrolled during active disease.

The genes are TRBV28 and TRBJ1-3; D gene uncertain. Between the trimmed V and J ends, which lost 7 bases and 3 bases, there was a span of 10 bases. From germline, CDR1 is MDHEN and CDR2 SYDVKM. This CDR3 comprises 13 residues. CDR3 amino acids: CASIPPHGNTIYF. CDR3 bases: TGTGCCAGCATACCACCACATGGAAACACCATATATTTT.

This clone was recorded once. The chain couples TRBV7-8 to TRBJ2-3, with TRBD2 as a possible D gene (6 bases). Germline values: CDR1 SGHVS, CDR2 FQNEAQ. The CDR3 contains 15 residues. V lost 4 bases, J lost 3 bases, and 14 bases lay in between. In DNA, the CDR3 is TGTGCCAGCAGCTCTCTAACGGGGGTTACAGATACGCAGTATTTT. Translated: CASSSLTGVTDTQYF.

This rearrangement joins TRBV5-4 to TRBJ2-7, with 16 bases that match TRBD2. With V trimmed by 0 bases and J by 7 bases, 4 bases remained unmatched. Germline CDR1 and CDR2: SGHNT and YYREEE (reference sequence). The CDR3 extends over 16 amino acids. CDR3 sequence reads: CASSLEGLAGGREQYF. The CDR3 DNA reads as TGTGCCAGCAGCTTGGAGGGACTAGCGGGAGGGCGAGAGCAGTACTTC.

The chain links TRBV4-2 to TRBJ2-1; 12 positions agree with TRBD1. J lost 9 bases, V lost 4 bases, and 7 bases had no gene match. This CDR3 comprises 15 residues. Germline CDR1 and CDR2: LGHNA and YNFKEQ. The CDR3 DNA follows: TGTGCCAGCAGCCCCGGGGACAGGGGGCTAGGTGAGCAGTTCTTC. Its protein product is CASSPGDRGLGEQFF.

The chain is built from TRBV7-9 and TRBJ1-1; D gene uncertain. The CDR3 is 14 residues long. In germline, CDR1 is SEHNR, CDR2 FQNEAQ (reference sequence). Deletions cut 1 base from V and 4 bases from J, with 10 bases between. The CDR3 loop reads CASSLDPSGTEAFF. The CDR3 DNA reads TGTGCCAGCAGCTTAGATCCAAGCGGCACTGAAGCTTTCTTT.